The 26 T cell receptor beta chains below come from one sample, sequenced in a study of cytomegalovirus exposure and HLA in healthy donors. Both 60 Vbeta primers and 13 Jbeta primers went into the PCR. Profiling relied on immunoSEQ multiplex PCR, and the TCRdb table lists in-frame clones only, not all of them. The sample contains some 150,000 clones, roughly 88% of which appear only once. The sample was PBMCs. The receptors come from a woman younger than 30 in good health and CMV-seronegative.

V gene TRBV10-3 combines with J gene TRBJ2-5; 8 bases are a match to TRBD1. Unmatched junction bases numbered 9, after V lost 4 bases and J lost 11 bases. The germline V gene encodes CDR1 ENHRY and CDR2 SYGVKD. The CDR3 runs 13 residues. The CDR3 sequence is CAISAAGGEEQYF. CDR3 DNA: TGTGCCATCAGTGCGGCAGGGGGCGAGGAGCAGTACTTC.

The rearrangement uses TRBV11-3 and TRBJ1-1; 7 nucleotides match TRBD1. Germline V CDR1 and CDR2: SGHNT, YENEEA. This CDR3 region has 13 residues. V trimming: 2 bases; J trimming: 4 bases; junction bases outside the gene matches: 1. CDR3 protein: CASSLSGGTEAFF. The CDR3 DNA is TGTGCCAGCAGCTTATCAGGGGGCACTGAAGCTTTCTTT.

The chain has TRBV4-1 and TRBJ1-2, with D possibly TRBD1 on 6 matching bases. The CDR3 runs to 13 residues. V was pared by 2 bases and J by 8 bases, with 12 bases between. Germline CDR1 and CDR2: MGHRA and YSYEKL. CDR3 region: CASSQREGEGYTF. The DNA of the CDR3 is TGCGCCAGCAGCCAACGAGAGGGGGAAGGCTACACCTTC.

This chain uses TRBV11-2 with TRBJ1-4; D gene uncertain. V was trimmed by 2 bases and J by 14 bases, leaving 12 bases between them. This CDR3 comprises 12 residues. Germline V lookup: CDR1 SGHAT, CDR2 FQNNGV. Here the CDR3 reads CASSLYSSILFF. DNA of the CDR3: TGTGCCAGCAGCTTATATTCCTCTATTCTGTTTTTT.

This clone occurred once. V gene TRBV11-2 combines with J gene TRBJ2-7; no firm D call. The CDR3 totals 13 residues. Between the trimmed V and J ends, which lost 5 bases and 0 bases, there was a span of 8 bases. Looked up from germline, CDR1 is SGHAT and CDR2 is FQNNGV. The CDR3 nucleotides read TGTGCCAGCAGCCCTCAGGCCTCCTACGAGCAGTACTTC. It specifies CASSPQASYEQYF.

CDR3 nucleotide sequence: TGTGCCAGCAGCACCGGGGACAATCATCCCTACGAGCAGTACTTC. Residues: CASSTGDNHPYEQYF. V and J are TRBV28 and TRBJ2-5; tentative D call: TRBD1 (6 bases). TRBJ2-7 explains the end of the DNA better; the J call may be wrong. Looked up from germline, CDR1 is MDHEN and CDR2 is SYDVKM. The CDR3 has 15 amino acids.

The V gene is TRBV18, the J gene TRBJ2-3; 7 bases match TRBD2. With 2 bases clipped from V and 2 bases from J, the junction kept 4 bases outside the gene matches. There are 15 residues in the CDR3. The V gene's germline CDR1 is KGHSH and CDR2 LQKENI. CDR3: CASSPEGTNTDTQYF. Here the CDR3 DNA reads TGTGCCAGCTCACCAGAAGGGACTAACACAGATACGCAGTATTTT.

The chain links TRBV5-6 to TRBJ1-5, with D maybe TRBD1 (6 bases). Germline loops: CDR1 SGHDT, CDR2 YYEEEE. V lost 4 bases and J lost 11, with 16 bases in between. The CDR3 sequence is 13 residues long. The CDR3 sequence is CASSLWAQGTQHF. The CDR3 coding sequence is TGTGCCAGCAGCCTATGGGCCCAGGGGACCCAGCATTTT.

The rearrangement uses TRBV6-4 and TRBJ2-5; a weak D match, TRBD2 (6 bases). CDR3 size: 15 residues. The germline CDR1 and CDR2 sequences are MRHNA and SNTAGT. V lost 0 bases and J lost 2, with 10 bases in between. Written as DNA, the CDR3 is TGTGCCAGCAGTGACTCGATAGCGGAACAAGAGACCCAGTACTTC. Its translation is CASSDSIAEQETQYF.

This CDR3 is CASSQVGAGGYKDEQFF. In DNA, the CDR3 is TGCGCCAGCAGCCAAGTAGGAGCGGGGGGGTATAAGGATGAGCAGTTCTTC. The chain combines TRBV4-1 with TRBJ2-1, with 10 bases fitting TRBD2. This CDR3 contains 17 residues. With 1 base clipped from V and 8 bases from J, the junction kept 11 bases outside the gene matches. Germline V gene sequence: CDR1 MGHRA, CDR2 YSYEKL.

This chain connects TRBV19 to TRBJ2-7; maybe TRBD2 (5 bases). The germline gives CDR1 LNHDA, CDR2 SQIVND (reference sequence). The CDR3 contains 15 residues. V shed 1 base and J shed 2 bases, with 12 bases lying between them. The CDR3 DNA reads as TGTGCCAGTAGTATAGGTCGGACTCCTACCTACGAGCAGTACTTC. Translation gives CASSIGRTPTYEQYF.

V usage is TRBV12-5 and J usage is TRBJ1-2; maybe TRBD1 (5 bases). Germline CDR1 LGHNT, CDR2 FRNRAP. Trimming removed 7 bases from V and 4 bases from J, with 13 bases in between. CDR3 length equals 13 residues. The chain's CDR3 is CASATDTIYGYTF. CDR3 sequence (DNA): TGTGCTAGTGCCACGGACACCATCTATGGCTACACCTTC.

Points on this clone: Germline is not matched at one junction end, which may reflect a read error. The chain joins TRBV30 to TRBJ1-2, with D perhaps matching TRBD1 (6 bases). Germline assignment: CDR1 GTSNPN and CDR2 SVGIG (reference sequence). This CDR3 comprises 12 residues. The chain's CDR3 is CAWSWTVGAPLF. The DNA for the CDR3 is TGTGCCTGGAGTTGGACAGTTGGGGCGCCTCTCTTC. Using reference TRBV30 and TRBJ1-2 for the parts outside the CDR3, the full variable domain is SQTIHQWPATLVQPVGSPLSLECTVEGTSNPNLYWYRQAAGRGLQLLFYSVGIGQISSEVPQNLSASRPQDRQFILSSKKLLLSDSGFYLCAWSWTVGAPLFGSGTRLTVV.

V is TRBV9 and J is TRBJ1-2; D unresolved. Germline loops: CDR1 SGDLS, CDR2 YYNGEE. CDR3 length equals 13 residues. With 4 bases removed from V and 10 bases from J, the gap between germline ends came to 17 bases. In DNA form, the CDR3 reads TGTGCCAGCAGCTCCCCCCACGAGGGCGACTACACCTTC. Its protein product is CASSSPHEGDYTF. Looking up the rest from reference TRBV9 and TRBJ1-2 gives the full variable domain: DSGVTQTPKHLITATGQRVTLRCSPRSGDLSVYWYQQSLDQGLQFLIQYYNGEERAKGNILERFSAQQFPDLHSELNLSSLELGDSALYFCASSSPHEGDYTFGSGTRLTVV.

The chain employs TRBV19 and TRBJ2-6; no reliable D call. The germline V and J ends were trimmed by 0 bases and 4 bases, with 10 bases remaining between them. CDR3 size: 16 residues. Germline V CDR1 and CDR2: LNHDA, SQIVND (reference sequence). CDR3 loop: CASSIDSWPGANVLTF. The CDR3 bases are TGTGCCAGTAGTATAGATTCCTGGCCAGGGGCCAACGTCCTGACTTTC.

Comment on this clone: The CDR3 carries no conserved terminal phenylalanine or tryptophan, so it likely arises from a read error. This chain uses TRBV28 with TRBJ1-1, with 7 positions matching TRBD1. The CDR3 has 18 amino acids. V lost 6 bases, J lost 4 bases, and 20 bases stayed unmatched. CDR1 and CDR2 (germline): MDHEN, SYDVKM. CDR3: CASSRPTGTVSLSTEAFL. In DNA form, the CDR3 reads TGTGCCAGCAGCAGACCAACCGGGACAGTCTCCTTGAGCACTGAAGCTTTCCTT.

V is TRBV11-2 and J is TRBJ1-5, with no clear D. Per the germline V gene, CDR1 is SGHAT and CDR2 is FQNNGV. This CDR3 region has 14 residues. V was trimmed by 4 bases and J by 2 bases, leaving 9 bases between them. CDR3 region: CASSSQGGNQPQHF. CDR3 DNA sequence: TGTGCCAGCAGCTCCCAAGGAGGCAATCAGCCCCAGCATTTT.

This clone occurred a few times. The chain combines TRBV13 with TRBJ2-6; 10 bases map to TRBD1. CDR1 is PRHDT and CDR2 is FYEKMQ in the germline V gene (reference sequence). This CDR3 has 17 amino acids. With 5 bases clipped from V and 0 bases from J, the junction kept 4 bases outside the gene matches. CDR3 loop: CASSDRGLISGANVLTF. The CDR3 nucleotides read TGTGCCAGCAGCGACAGGGGGCTAATCTCTGGGGCCAACGTCCTGACTTTC.

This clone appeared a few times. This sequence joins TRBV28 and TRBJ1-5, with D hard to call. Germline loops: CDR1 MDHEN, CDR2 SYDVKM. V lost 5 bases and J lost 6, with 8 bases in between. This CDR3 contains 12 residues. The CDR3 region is CASSPPGQPQHF. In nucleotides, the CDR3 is TGTGCCAGCAGTCCTCCAGGTCAGCCCCAGCATTTT.

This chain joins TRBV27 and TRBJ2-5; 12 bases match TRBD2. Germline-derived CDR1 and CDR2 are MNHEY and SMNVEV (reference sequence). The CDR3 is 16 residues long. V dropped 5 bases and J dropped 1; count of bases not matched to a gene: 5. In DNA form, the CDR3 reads TGTGCCAGCAGTCCTAGCGGGGGGGCGTTCCAAGAGACCCAGTACTTC. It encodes CASSPSGGAFQETQYF.

CDR3: CASSYSYEQYF. In DNA, the CDR3 is TGTGCCAGCAGTTACAGCTACGAGCAGTACTTC. The J gene is TRBJ2-7, the V gene TRBV28; D gene unclear. V lost 4 bases to trimming and J lost 3 bases, with 4 bases between them. This CDR3 has 11 residues. Germline lookup yields CDR1 MDHEN and CDR2 SYDVKM. The full variable domain, rest sourced from reference TRBV28 and TRBJ2-7, is DVKVTQSSRYLVKRTGEKVFLECVQDMDHENMFWYRQDPGLGLRLIYFSYDVKMKEKGDIPEGYSVSREKKERFSLILESASTNQTSMYLCASSYSYEQYFGPGTRLTVT.

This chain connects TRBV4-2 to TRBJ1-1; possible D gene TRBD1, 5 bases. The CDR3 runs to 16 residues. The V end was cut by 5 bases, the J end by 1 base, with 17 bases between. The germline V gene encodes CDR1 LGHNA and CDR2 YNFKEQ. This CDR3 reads CASSLLTTASNTEAFF. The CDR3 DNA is TGTGCCAGCAGCTTACTAACGACAGCCTCGAACACTGAAGCTTTCTTT.

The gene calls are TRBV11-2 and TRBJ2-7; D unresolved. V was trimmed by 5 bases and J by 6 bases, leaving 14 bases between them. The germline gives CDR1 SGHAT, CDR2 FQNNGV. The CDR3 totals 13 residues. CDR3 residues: CASSLHSLREQYF. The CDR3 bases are TGTGCCAGCAGCCTCCATTCATTGCGCGAGCAGTACTTC.

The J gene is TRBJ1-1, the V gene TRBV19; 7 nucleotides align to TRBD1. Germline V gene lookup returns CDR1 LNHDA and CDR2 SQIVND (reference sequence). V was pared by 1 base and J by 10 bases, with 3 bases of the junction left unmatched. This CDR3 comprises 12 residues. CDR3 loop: CASSIGGGTAFF. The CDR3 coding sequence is TGTGCCAGTAGTATAGGAGGGGGCACAGCTTTCTTT.

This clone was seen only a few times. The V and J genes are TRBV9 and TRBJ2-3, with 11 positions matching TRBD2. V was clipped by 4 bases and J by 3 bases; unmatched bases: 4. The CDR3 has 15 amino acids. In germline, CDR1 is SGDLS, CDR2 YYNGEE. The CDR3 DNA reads TGTGCCAGCAGCACCCTAGCGGGGGGAACAGATACGCAGTATTTT. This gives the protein CASSTLAGGTDTQYF.

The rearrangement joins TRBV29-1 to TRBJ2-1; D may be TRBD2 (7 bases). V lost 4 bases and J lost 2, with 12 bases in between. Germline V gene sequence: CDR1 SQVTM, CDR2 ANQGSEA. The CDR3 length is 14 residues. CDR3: CSVVGGAAYNEQFF. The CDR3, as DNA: TGCAGCGTTGTAGGGGGGGCTGCCTACAATGAGCAGTTCTTC.